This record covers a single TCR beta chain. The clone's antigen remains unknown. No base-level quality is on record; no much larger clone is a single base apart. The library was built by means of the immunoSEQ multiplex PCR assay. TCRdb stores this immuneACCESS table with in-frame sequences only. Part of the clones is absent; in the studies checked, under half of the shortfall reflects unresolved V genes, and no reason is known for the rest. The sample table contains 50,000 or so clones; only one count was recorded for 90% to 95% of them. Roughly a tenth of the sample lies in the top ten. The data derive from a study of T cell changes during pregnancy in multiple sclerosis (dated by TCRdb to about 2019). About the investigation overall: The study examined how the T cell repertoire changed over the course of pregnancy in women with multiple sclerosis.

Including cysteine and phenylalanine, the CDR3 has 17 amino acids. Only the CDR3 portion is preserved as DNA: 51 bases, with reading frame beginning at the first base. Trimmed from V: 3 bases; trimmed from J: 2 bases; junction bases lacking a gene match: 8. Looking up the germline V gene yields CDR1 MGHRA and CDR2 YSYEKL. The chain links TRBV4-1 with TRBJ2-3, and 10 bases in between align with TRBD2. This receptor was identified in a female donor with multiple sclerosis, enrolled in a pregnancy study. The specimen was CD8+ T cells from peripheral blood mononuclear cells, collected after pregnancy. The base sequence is TGCGCCAGCAGCCACAAAACACTAGCGGGACCCACAGATACGCAGTATTTT. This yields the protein CASSHKTLAGPTDTQYF.